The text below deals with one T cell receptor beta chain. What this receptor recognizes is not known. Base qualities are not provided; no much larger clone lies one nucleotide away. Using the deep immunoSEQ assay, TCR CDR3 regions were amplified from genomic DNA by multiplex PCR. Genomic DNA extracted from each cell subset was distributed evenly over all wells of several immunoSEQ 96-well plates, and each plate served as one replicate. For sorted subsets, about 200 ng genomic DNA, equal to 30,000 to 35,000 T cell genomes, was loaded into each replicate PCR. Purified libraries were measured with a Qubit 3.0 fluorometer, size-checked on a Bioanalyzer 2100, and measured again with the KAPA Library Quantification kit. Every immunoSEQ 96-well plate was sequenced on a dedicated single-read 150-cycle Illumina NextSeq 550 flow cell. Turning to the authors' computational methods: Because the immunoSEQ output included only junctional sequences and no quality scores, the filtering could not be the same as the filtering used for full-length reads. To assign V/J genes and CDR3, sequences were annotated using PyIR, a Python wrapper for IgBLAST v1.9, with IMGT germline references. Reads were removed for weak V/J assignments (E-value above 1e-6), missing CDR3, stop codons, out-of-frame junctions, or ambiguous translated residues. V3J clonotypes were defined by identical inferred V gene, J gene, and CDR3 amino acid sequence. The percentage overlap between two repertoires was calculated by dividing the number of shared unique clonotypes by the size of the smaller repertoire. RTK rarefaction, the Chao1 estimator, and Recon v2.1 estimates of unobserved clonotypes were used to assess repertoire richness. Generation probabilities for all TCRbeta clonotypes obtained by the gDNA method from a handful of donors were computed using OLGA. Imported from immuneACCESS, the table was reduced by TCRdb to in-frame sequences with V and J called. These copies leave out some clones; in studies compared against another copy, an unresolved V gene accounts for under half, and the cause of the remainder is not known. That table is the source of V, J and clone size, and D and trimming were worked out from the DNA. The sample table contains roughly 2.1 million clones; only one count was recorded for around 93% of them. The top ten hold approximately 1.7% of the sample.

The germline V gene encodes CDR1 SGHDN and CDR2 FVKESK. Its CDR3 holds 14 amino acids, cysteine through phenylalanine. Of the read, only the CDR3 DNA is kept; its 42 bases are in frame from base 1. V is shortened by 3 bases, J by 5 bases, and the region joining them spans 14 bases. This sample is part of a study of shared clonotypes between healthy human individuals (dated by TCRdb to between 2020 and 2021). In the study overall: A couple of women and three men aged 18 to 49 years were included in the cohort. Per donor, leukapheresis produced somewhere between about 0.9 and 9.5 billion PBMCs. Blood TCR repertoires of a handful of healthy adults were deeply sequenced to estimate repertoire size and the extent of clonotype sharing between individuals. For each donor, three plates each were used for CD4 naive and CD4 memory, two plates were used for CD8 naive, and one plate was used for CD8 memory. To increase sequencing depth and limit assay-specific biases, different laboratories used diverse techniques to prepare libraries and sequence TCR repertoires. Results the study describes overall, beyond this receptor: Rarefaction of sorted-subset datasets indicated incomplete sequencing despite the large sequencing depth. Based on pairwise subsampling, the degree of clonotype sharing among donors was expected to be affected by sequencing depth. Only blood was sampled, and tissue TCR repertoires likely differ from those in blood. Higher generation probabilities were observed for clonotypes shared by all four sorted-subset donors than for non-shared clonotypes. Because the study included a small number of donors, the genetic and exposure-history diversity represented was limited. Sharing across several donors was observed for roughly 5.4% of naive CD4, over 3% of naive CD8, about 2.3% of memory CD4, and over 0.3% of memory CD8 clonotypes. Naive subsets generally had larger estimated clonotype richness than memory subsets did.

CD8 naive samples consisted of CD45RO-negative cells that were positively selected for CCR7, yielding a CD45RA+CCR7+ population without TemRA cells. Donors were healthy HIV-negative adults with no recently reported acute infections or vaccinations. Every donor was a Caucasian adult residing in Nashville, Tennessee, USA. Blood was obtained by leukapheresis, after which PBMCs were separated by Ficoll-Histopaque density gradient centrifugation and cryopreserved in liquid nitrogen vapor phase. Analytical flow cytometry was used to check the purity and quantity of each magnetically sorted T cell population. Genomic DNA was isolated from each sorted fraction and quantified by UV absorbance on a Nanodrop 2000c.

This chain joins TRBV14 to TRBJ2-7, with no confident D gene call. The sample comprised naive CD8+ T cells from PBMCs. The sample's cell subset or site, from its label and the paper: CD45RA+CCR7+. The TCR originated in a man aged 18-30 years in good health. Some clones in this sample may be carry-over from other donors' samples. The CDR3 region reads CASSQRLPLNEQYF. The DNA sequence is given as TGTGCCAGCAGCCAGCGCCTCCCACTTAACGAGCAGTACTTC.